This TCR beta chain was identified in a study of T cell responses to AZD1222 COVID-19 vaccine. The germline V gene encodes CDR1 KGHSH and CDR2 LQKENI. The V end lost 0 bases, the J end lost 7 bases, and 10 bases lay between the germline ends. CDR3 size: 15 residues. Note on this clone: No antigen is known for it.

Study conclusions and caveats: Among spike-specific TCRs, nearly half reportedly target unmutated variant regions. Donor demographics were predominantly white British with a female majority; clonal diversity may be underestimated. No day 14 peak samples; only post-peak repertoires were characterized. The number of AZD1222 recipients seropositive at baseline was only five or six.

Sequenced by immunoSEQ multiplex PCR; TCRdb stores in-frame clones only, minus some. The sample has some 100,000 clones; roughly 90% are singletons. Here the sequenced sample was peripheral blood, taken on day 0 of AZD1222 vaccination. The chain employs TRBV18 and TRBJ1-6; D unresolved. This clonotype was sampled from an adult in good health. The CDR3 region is CASSPPEGHNSPLHF. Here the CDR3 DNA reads TGTGCCAGCTCACCACCGGAAGGTCACAATTCACCCCTCCACTTT.